This record concerns one T cell receptor (beta chain) sequence. It lacks a known antigen. Base-call qualities are not available, and no considerably larger clone is one nucleotide away. Collaborating institutions collected whole blood in K2EDTA tubes following their own protocols. For TCRbeta analysis, collaborators shipped samples in one of three forms: frozen whole blood, isolated PBMCs, or DNA extracted from either of those sample types. This sample stems from a study of blood T cell repertoires in COVID-19 (dated by TCRdb to the early 2020s). In the study overall: The collaborator samples originated in the United States, Italy and Spain and spanned the acute and convalescent phases of COVID-19. The material from the prospective study consisted of cDNA or gDNA derived from T cells, B-cell-depleted T cells, or PBMCs. Subjects who had been exposed to COVID-19, were actively infected with it, or had recovered from it provided the deeply sampled blood TCRbeta repertoires that made up the dataset. The repertoires were released in a freely available public database meant as a resource for research on the immune response to SARS-CoV-2. Samples came from the ongoing ImmuneRACE study (first 160 participants) plus 1,254 subjects from 6 global collaborators. A de-identified subject ID, COVID-19 status, age in years and sex were almost always included in the sample metadata. HLA class I and class II types, where available, came from metadata supplied by the sample provider rather than from assay-based typing.

Via the germline V gene, CDR1 is SNHLY and CDR2 FYNNEI. Here V drops 7 bases and J drops 15 bases, and the junction holds 13 bases not matched to any gene. The CDR3 has 13 amino acids, counting the end cysteine and phenylalanine. Only the CDR3 DNA stays, 39 bases, in frame from base 1. TCRbeta CDR3 regions were amplified from genomic DNA using the immunoSEQ Assay, a bias-controlled multiplex PCR. The authors' pipeline ran thus. Nucleated cell counts per sample were estimated from amplification of reference gene primers within the assay. To quantify the absolute abundance of each unique TCRbeta CDR3 rearrangement, sequence reads were collapsed and filtered. For each sample, productive Simpson clonality was calculated by taking the square root of Simpson's diversity index across productive rearrangements. In TCRdb, the immuneACCESS table is reduced to in-frame sequences with V and J assigned. These tables do not hold every clone; where another copy was compared, an unresolved V gene accounts for under half, and the others remain unexplained. That table is the source of V, J and clone size, and D and trimming were worked out from the DNA. The sample table lists more than 95,000 clones, 87% of them with a count of one. Of the sample, around 15% falls within the top ten clones.

Overall results and qualifications from the work: How much clinical and demographic metadata was included differed by source and by participant, and the metadata was provided uncurated.

The rearrangement joined TRBV2 to TRBJ2-1; a stretch of 9 junction bases matches TRBD2. The sequence was collected from a man aged 50 to 59 with acute or convalescent COVID-19. Source material: peripheral blood. For the CDR3, the sequence is CASIDSGTSRPFF. The DNA sequence reads TGTGCCAGCATCGATTCCGGGACTAGCAGACCGTTCTTC.